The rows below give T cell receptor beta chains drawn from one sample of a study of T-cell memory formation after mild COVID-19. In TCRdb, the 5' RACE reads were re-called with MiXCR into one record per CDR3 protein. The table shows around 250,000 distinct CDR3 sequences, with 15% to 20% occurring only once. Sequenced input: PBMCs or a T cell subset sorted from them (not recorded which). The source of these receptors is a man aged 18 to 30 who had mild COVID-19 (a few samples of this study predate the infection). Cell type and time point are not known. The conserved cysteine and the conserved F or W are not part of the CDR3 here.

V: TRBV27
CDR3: ASKGSRGQETQY

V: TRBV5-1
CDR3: ASSLSPGQETQY

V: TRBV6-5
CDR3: ASRDPNYGYT

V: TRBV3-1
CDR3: ASSQGSGLGGETQY

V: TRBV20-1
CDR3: SALRQISSTEAF

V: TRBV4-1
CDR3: ASSQSGGEDYT

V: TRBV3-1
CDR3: ASSPLRAGGEAF

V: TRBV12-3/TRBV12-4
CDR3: ASSFVWDRREKLF

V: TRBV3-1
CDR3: ASSQDSTYEQY

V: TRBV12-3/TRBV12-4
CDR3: ASSSARFNQPQH

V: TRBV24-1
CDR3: ATSQENTGELF

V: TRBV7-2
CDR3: ASSVAPTREATQY

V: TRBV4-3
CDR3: ASSVLGRGGARNEQF

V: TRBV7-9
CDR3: ASSSTGTNYGYT

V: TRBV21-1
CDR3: ASPRSPGAAYGYT

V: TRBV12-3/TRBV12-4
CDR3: ASSFRRTDTQY

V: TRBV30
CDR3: AWSVRGTGVTDTQY

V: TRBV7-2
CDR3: ASSQGTRNEKLF

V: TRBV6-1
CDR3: ASRGDRESDTQY

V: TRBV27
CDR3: ASSSLTSGGASYNEQF

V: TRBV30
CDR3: AWSFRGLTNNEQF

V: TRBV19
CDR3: ASSPYGVDTEAF

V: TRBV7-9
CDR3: ASSPKYKDTQY

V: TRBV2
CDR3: ASSETWGANYGYT

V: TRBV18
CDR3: ASSPTGPPMDTQY

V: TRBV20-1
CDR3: SARDRGPSSYEQY

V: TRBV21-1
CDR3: ASSKARTGPTAGAF

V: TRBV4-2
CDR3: ASSNEGGNTEAF

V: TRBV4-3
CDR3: ASSQDWQSTQY

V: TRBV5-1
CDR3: ASSWGQNQETQY

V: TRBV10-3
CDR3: AISESTHEQF

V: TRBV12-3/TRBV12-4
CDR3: ASSFHSNTGELF

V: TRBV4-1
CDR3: ASSQEGRGSGELF

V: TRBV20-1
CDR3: SATGGGKTQY

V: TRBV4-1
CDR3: ASSQAGTLLAVQY

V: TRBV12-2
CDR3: ASRSPLKGVRFPEAF

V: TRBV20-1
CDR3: SARSDAGYT

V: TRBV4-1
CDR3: ASSQENQPQH

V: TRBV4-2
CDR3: ASSQEQVAETQY

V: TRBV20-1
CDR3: SASRWAYEQY

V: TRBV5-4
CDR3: ASSPSPSDSYEQY

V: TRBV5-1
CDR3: ASSHGQSAEAF

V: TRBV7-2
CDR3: ASSPASRGETQY

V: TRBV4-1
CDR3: ASSHTTLNTGELF

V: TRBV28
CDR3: ASTLGPEGGTQY

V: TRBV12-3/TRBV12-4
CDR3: ASSLDSGGPTGELF

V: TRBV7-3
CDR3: ASSLRRGQPQH

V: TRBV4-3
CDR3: ASSQDHTDTQY

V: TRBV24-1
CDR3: ATSDRDRGYQETQY

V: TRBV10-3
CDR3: AISAREPNEAF

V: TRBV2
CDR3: ASWPGGGRGYT

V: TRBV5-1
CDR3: ASSLAPLSSYNEQF

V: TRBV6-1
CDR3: ASSERDRQPQH

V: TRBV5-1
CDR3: ASSSGGGNQETQY

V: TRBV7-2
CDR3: ASSLGSGYNEQF

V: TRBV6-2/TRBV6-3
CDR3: ASISVGSSLNTEAF

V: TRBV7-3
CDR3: ASSTGTTRSYTEAF

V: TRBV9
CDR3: ASSVAGTSGAMYEQY

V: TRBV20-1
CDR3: SASAGAYEQY

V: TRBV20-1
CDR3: SARDPAASSYNSPLH